These T cell receptor beta chains were read from a single sample in a study of T cells in Graves' hyperthyroidism and ophthalmopathy. TCRdb fed the multiplex PCR reads into MiXCR, producing one record per CDR3 protein. The repertoire consists of around 450,000 distinct CDR3 sequences, with approximately 15% occurring once and the leading ten covering 7.5% to 9%. The sequenced sample was blood. These receptors came from a young woman with Graves' hyperthyroidism. CDR3s include the opening cysteine and the closing phenylalanine or tryptophan. D genes are given only for firm matches. Clone size appears in some rows only: once, few, many, or a class for an expanded clone.

cdr3_aa: CASSVDLAGVSSTDTQYF; cdr3_nt: TGTGCCAGCAGCGTAGATCTAGCGGGGGTTTCTAGCACAGATACGCAGTATTTT; j_call: TRBJ2-3; d_call: TRBD2; clone_size: -; v_call: TRBV9
cdr3_aa: CSVDKEVGLNYGYTF; cdr3_nt: TGCAGCGTCGACAAAGAGGTTGGATTAAACTATGGCTACACCTTC; j_call: TRBJ1-2; d_call: -; clone_size: few; v_call: TRBV29-1
cdr3_aa: CASSGGRYTEAFF; cdr3_nt: TGTGCCAGCAGTGGAGGACGGTACACTGAAGCTTTCTTT; j_call: TRBJ1-1; d_call: -; clone_size: -; v_call: TRBV2
cdr3_aa: CASSQSRQQGVYYGYTF; cdr3_nt: TGTGCCAGCAGCCAATCCCGTCAACAGGGGGTTTACTATGGCTACACCTTC; j_call: TRBJ1-2; d_call: TRBD1; clone_size: few; v_call: TRBV4-2
cdr3_aa: CASSLGSGVRKTEAFF; cdr3_nt: TGCGCCAGCAGCTTGGGATCAGGGGTTCGAAAAACTGAAGCTTTCTTT; j_call: TRBJ1-1; d_call: -; clone_size: -; v_call: TRBV5-1
cdr3_aa: CASSYSNYGGGRRNLNEQFF; cdr3_nt: TGTGCCAGCAGTTACTCGAATTACGGGGGGGGACGCCGAAACCTCAATGAGCAGTTCTTC; j_call: TRBJ2-1; d_call: TRBD2; clone_size: many; v_call: TRBV6-6
cdr3_aa: CASSVGGGYQETQYF; cdr3_nt: TGTGCCAGCAGCGTGGGCGGGGGGTACCAAGAGACCCAGTACTTC; j_call: TRBJ2-5; d_call: TRBD2; clone_size: many; v_call: TRBV9
cdr3_aa: CASSLRADNEQFF; cdr3_nt: TGTGCCAGCAGCTTACGGGCGGACAATGAGCAGTTCTTC; j_call: TRBJ2-1; d_call: -; clone_size: many; v_call: TRBV7-9
cdr3_aa: CASTQLAINQETQYF; cdr3_nt: TGCGCCAGCACGCAGCTTGCTATCAATCAAGAGACCCAGTACTTC; j_call: TRBJ2-5; d_call: -; clone_size: many; v_call: TRBV5-1
cdr3_aa: CASSEEPLAGVFQETQYF; cdr3_nt: TGTGCCAGCAGTGAAGAACCCCTAGCGGGGGTCTTCCAAGAGACCCAGTACTTC; j_call: TRBJ2-5; d_call: TRBD2; clone_size: many; v_call: TRBV6-1
cdr3_aa: CASSFRQGNYEQYF; cdr3_nt: TGTGCCAGCAGTTTTCGACAGGGTAATTACGAGCAGTACTTC; j_call: TRBJ2-7; d_call: TRBD1; clone_size: -; v_call: TRBV6-2/TRBV6-3
cdr3_aa: CASRAGTGANYGYTF; cdr3_nt: TGTGCCAGCAGGGCCGGGACAGGGGCTAACTATGGCTACACCTTC; j_call: TRBJ1-2; d_call: TRBD1; clone_size: many; v_call: TRBV12-3/TRBV12-4
cdr3_aa: CASVSTGQGEYEQYF; cdr3_nt: TGTGCTAGTGTCTCTACGGGACAGGGTGAATACGAGCAGTACTTC; j_call: TRBJ2-7; d_call: TRBD1; clone_size: few; v_call: TRBV12-5
cdr3_aa: CASRETNQQETQYF; cdr3_nt: TGTGCCAGCAGAGAAACCAACCAACAAGAGACCCAGTACTTC; j_call: TRBJ2-5; d_call: -; clone_size: -; v_call: TRBV6-1
cdr3_aa: CASRRGQGRSTEAFF; cdr3_nt: TGTGCCAGCAGGAGGGGACAGGGGCGTAGCACTGAAGCTTTCTTT; j_call: TRBJ1-1; d_call: TRBD1; clone_size: few; v_call: TRBV27
cdr3_aa: CASSLNPGLAAGELFF; cdr3_nt: TGTGCCAGCAGTTTAAATCCGGGACTAGCTGCCGGGGAGCTGTTTTTT; j_call: TRBJ2-2; d_call: TRBD2; clone_size: many; v_call: TRBV28
cdr3_aa: CASSSGTVYGYTF; cdr3_nt: TGTGCCAGCAGCTCCGGGACAGTCTATGGCTACACCTTC; j_call: TRBJ1-2; d_call: TRBD1; clone_size: many; v_call: TRBV11-3
cdr3_aa: CASSSGVAGTQETQYF; cdr3_nt: TGTGCCAGCAGCTCCGGGGTAGCGGGGACACAAGAGACCCAGTACTTC; j_call: TRBJ2-5; d_call: TRBD2; clone_size: few; v_call: TRBV9
cdr3_aa: CSVQGDPNTEAFF; cdr3_nt: TGCAGCGTTCAGGGGGACCCGAACACTGAAGCTTTCTTT; j_call: TRBJ1-1; d_call: TRBD1; clone_size: many; v_call: TRBV29-1
cdr3_aa: CASSLTGFHGYTF; cdr3_nt: TGTGCCAGCAGCTTAACAGGATTCCATGGCTACACCTTC; j_call: TRBJ1-2; d_call: -; clone_size: -; v_call: TRBV7-2
cdr3_aa: CAGHRGFTGELFF; cdr3_nt: TGTGCCGGTCACCGGGGGTTCACCGGGGAGCTGTTTTTT; j_call: TRBJ2-2; d_call: -; clone_size: -; v_call: TRBV2
cdr3_aa: CASSALRDSYQETQYF; cdr3_nt: TGTGCCAGCAGCGCCCTCCGGGACAGCTACCAAGAGACCCAGTACTTC; j_call: TRBJ2-5; d_call: TRBD1; clone_size: many; v_call: TRBV9
cdr3_aa: CASSLGSGSSYEQYF; cdr3_nt: TGTGCCAGCAGTCTAGGGAGCGGGAGCTCCTACGAGCAGTACTTC; j_call: TRBJ2-7; d_call: TRBD2; clone_size: many; v_call: TRBV11-2
cdr3_aa: CASSLGRGQYNEQFF; cdr3_nt: TGTGCCAGCAGCTTGGGTAGGGGGCAGTACAATGAGCAGTTCTTC; j_call: TRBJ2-1; d_call: TRBD1; clone_size: many; v_call: TRBV7-3
cdr3_aa: CASSHRDAGRLEKLFF; cdr3_nt: TGTGCCAGCAGCCACCGGGACGCCGGGCGTCTAGAAAAACTGTTTTTT; j_call: TRBJ1-4; d_call: -; clone_size: few; v_call: TRBV7-9
cdr3_aa: CASSWTDAQPQHF; cdr3_nt: TGTGCCAGTAGTTGGACAGATGCTCAGCCCCAGCATTTT; j_call: TRBJ1-5; d_call: -; clone_size: few; v_call: TRBV19
cdr3_aa: CASSSGTGWDEQFF; cdr3_nt: TGTGCCAGCAGCTCCGGGACAGGGTGGGATGAGCAGTTCTTC; j_call: TRBJ2-1; d_call: TRBD1; clone_size: many; v_call: TRBV11-3
cdr3_aa: CASSQDGRQAGYTF; cdr3_nt: TGTGCCAGCAGCCAAGATGGACGGCAGGCCGGCTACACCTTC; j_call: TRBJ1-2; d_call: -; clone_size: many; v_call: TRBV14
cdr3_aa: CAISTGTAGNTIYF; cdr3_nt: TGTGCCATCAGTACAGGGACGGCTGGAAACACCATATATTTT; j_call: TRBJ1-3; d_call: -; clone_size: -; v_call: TRBV10-3
cdr3_aa: CASSAFKDSGQPQHF; cdr3_nt: TGTGCCAGCAGTGCATTTAAGGACTCAGGGCAGCCCCAGCATTTT; j_call: TRBJ1-5; d_call: -; clone_size: many; v_call: TRBV28
cdr3_aa: CASSFLVGGWNTGELFF; cdr3_nt: TGTGCCAGCAGTTTTTTGGTTGGGGGTTGGAACACCGGGGAGCTGTTTTTT; j_call: TRBJ2-2; d_call: -; clone_size: many; v_call: TRBV27
cdr3_aa: CASSQTWLAGNEQFF; cdr3_nt: TGTGCCAGCAGCCAAACCTGGCTAGCGGGAAATGAGCAGTTCTTC; j_call: TRBJ2-1; d_call: TRBD2; clone_size: many; v_call: TRBV14
cdr3_aa: CANSLGGVNTGELFF; cdr3_nt: TGTGCCAACAGTTTAGGGGGGGTGAACACCGGGGAGCTGTTTTTT; j_call: TRBJ2-2; d_call: -; clone_size: -; v_call: TRBV12-3/TRBV12-4
cdr3_aa: CSARQGNTEAFF; cdr3_nt: TGCAGTGCTCGACAGGGGAACACTGAAGCTTTCTTT; j_call: TRBJ1-1; d_call: TRBD1; clone_size: many; v_call: TRBV20-1
cdr3_aa: CASSPGLVGYEQYF; cdr3_nt: TGTGCCAGCAGCCCGGGACTAGTGGGCTACGAGCAGTACTTC; j_call: TRBJ2-7; d_call: TRBD2; clone_size: many; v_call: TRBV7-8
cdr3_aa: CASSFEGDSNQPQHF; cdr3_nt: TGCGCCAGCAGCTTCGAAGGGGATAGCAATCAGCCCCAGCATTTT; j_call: TRBJ1-5; d_call: -; clone_size: many; v_call: TRBV5-1
cdr3_aa: CASSSGENSPLHF; cdr3_nt: TGTGCCAGCAGCTCTGGGGAGAATTCACCCCTCCACTTT; j_call: TRBJ1-6; d_call: -; clone_size: many; v_call: TRBV7-2
cdr3_aa: CASSNRGNEQFF; cdr3_nt: TGTGCCAGCAGCAACAGGGGCAATGAGCAGTTCTTC; j_call: TRBJ2-1; d_call: TRBD1; clone_size: many; v_call: TRBV7-9
cdr3_aa: CASSLPRNTDTQYF; cdr3_nt: TGTGCCAGCAGTTTGCCCAGGAACACAGATACGCAGTATTTT; j_call: TRBJ2-3; d_call: -; clone_size: -; v_call: TRBV28
cdr3_aa: CASSQASGGPGEETQYF; cdr3_nt: TGTGCCAGCAGCCAGGCCAGCGGGGGGCCCGGGGAAGAGACCCAGTACTTC; j_call: TRBJ2-5; d_call: TRBD2; clone_size: many; v_call: TRBV3-1
cdr3_aa: CSARWTSGSQYSYNEQFF; cdr3_nt: TGCAGTGCTAGGTGGACTAGCGGGAGCCAATACTCCTACAATGAGCAGTTCTTC; j_call: TRBJ2-1; d_call: TRBD2; clone_size: many; v_call: TRBV20-1
cdr3_aa: CASSLRARGLLLNTEAFF; cdr3_nt: TGTGCCAGCAGTTTACGAGCCAGGGGGCTTCTCTTGAACACTGAAGCTTTCTTT; j_call: TRBJ1-1; d_call: TRBD1; clone_size: many; v_call: TRBV12-3/TRBV12-4
cdr3_aa: CASGHGASTEAFF; cdr3_nt: TGTGCCAGCGGACATGGGGCGAGCACTGAAGCTTTCTTT; j_call: TRBJ1-1; d_call: -; clone_size: -; v_call: TRBV5-5
cdr3_aa: CSARTGLINQPQHF; cdr3_nt: TGCAGTGCTAGAACGGGATTAATCAATCAGCCCCAGCATTTT; j_call: TRBJ1-5; d_call: -; clone_size: many; v_call: TRBV20-1
cdr3_aa: CASSLGAGLPAQYF; cdr3_nt: TGTGCCAGCAGCCTAGGGGCCGGGCTCCCGGCCCAGTACTTC; j_call: TRBJ2-5; d_call: -; clone_size: once; v_call: TRBV3-1
cdr3_aa: CASSPEVPSGKTEAFF; cdr3_nt: TGTGCCAGCAGCCCTGAGGTCCCTTCAGGGAAAACTGAAGCTTTCTTT; j_call: TRBJ1-1; d_call: -; clone_size: -; v_call: TRBV5-5
cdr3_aa: CASSQDVGTSGGGTDTQYF; cdr3_nt: TGCGCCAGCAGCCAAGATGTGGGGACTAGCGGGGGAGGCACAGATACGCAGTATTTT; j_call: TRBJ2-3; d_call: TRBD2; clone_size: -; v_call: TRBV4-1
cdr3_aa: CASSPSLADYNEQFF; cdr3_nt: TGTGCCAGCTCACCATCGCTAGCGGACTACAATGAGCAGTTCTTC; j_call: TRBJ2-1; d_call: TRBD2; clone_size: many; v_call: TRBV18
cdr3_aa: CASSDSAGDQPQHF; cdr3_nt: TGTGCCAGCAGTGATTCGGCAGGGGATCAGCCCCAGCATTTT; j_call: TRBJ1-5; d_call: -; clone_size: many; v_call: TRBV2
cdr3_aa: CASSRAQGAREQYF; cdr3_nt: TGCGCCAGCAGCAGGGCACAGGGGGCGCGCGAGCAGTACTTC; j_call: TRBJ2-7; d_call: TRBD1; clone_size: many; v_call: TRBV5-1
cdr3_aa: CASSSMTSGRKIGELFF; cdr3_nt: TGTGCCAGCAGCTCTATGACTAGCGGGAGAAAGATCGGGGAGCTGTTTTTT; j_call: TRBJ2-2; d_call: TRBD2; clone_size: many; v_call: TRBV11-3
cdr3_aa: CASSRGGGSSDEQFF; cdr3_nt: TGTGCCAGCAGTAGAGGTGGCGGGAGTAGCGATGAGCAGTTCTTC; j_call: TRBJ2-1; d_call: TRBD2; clone_size: few; v_call: TRBV6-4
cdr3_aa: CASRPTSRGAGQYF; cdr3_nt: TGTGCCAGCAGACCGACAAGTAGGGGGGCAGGGCAGTACTTC; j_call: TRBJ2-7; d_call: -; clone_size: few; v_call: TRBV6-2/TRBV6-3
cdr3_aa: CASSYSGLAGPDNEQFF; cdr3_nt: TGTGCCAGCAGTTACTCAGGACTAGCGGGACCTGACAATGAGCAGTTCTTC; j_call: TRBJ2-1; d_call: TRBD2; clone_size: many; v_call: TRBV6-5
cdr3_aa: CASSLEGKDTDTQYF; cdr3_nt: TGTGCCAGCAGCTTAGAGGGAAAAGACACAGATACGCAGTATTTT; j_call: TRBJ2-3; d_call: -; clone_size: many; v_call: TRBV11-3